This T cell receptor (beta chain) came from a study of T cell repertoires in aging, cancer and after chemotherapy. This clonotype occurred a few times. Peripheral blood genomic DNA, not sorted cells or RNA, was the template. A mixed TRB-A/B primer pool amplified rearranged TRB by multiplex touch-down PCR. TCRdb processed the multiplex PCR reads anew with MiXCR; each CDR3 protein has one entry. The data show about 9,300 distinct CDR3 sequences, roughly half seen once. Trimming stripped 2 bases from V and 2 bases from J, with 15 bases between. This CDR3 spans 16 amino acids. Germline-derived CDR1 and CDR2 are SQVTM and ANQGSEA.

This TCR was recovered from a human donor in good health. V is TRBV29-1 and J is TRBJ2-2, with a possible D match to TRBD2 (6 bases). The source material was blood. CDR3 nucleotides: TGCAGCGTTGAACAGAGGGGCGGGGCCAACACCGGGGAGCTGTTTTTT. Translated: CSVEQRGGANTGELFF.